This TCR beta chain came from a study of OX40 agonist ivuxolimab in advanced cancers. Study outcomes and limitations: Also showing low normalized T-cell clonal expansion were some of the nonresponders.

Autoimmune disease history or systemic immunosuppression meant exclusion. Repertoires were generated with immunoSEQ multiplex PCR, while TCRdb's copy carries only in-frame clones and drops some. In the table there are over 95,000 clones, around nine tenths of which are singletons. J lost 7 bases, V lost 3 bases, and 7 bases had no gene match. CDR3 length equals 15 residues. The germline gives CDR1 KGHSH, CDR2 LQKENI. Concerning this clone: Its antigen is not identified.

This chain uses TRBV18 with TRBJ2-1, with 9 nucleotides matching TRBD1. The sequence came from an adult with an advanced solid tumor such as melanoma, head and neck, liver or kidney cancer. Source: CD4+ or CD8+ T cells sorted from blood, taken in a trial of the OX40 agonist ivuxolimab. This CDR3 reads CASSPSTGGQNEQFF. Written as DNA, the CDR3 is TGTGCCAGCTCACCTTCGACAGGGGGTCAGAATGAGCAGTTCTTC.